The T cell receptor (beta chain) under discussion was sequenced for a study of T-cell reconstitution after alpha-beta-depleted transplantation in children. This clonotype was seen a handful of times. Preparing the TCRbeta library involved the use of unique molecular identifiers. TCRdb re-derived calls from the PCR reads in MiXCR, one entry per CDR3 protein. The sample contains hundreds of thousands of distinct CDR3 sequences, 15% to 20% of which appear only once. Germline CDR1 and CDR2: SGHAT and FQDESV (reference sequence). The CDR3 is 19 amino acids. The junction had 10 bases not matched to a gene; V was cut back by 4 bases and J by 2 bases.

Sequencing was performed on PBMCs from the stem cell graft donor, taken from the stem cell graft. This TCR was sampled from a human donor who donated a stem cell graft to a child with acute myeloid leukemia. The chain is built from TRBV11-1 and TRBJ2-3; TRBD2 aligns across 15 bases. The CDR3 here is CASSSTGTSGGRNTDTQYF. DNA of the CDR3: TGTGCCAGCAGCTCGACCGGGACTAGCGGGGGGCGAAACACAGATACGCAGTATTTT.